This TCR beta chain came from a study of T cell responses to AZD1222 COVID-19 vaccine. Whole-study context: Second-dose intervals of approximately 4 or approximately 12 weeks were pooled. Whole-study findings and limits: White British people made up most donors, females outnumbered males, and clonal diversity was possibly underestimated.

CDR1 is MGHRA, CDR2 YSYEKL, per germline. V shed 4 bases and J shed 4 bases, with 17 bases lying between them. The CDR3 loop spans 16 amino acids. Measured with immunoSEQ multiplex PCR; TCRdb has only the in-frame clones, and not every one. This sample has roughly 120,000 clones; over 75% occur once, and the top ten carry around a tenth. Notes on this clone: Its antigen is unknown.

Here the sequenced sample was peripheral blood, taken on day 0 of AZD1222 vaccination. The chain employs TRBV4-1 and TRBJ1-3, with D maybe TRBD1 (6 bases). The receptor comes from an adult in good health. The CDR3 nucleotides read TGCGCCAGCAGCCCAAGGGGCCAGGGGATAGGAAACACCATATATTTT. Residues: CASSPRGQGIGNTIYF.